Reported below is one T cell receptor beta chain. Antigen specificity is unknown. This entry is derived from a study of Tregs in tolerant kidney transplant recipients. Sequencing was performed with immunoSEQ multiplex PCR; in TCRdb, only in-frame clones are kept and a portion is missing. The table lists some 100,000 clones, around nine tenths of them singletons, with around 0.58% in the top ten. The study's findings and limits: The small number of patients limits these findings pending further validation. Expanding Tregs on activated donor B cells appeared to best identify donor-specific TCRbeta clones.

This clonotype was sampled from a human donor in good health. The sequenced sample consisted of CD4+ T cells from blood.

The CDR3 protein is CASSPSSTGEQAFF. Here the CDR3 DNA reads TGTGCCAGCAGCCCGAGTTCGACAGGGGAGCAAGCTTTCTTT. This chain uses TRBV5-4 with TRBJ1-1, with 8 nucleotides matching TRBD1. Trimming cost V 4 bases and J 9 bases; bases outside gene matches: 11. CDR1 is SGHNT and CDR2 is YYREEE in the germline V gene (reference sequence). The CDR3 runs to 14 residues.